The clone carrying this T cell receptor beta chain was seen once. The CDR3 extends over 15 amino acids. The germline V gene has CDR1 SGHAT and CDR2 FQNNGV. The V gene lost 1 base and the J gene lost 1 base, with 10 bases spanning the gap. This sample was taken from a study of blood T cell repertoires in COVID-19. Study as a whole: Sites in the United States, Italy and Spain provided acute and convalescent COVID-19 samples. T cells, B-cell-depleted T cells, or PBMCs supplied cDNA or gDNA.

How the authors handled the data: Quantification of nucleated cells was approximated via reference gene primer amplification. TCRdb's copy holds only in-frame clones and misses some; the assay was immunoSEQ multiplex PCR. The V and J calls and clone size come from that table; D and trimming were worked out from the DNA. Among under 300,000 clones, about 89% were seen once, and the ten largest hold 2.2%. Sequences were obtained from peripheral blood. This receptor was identified in a man over 45 with acute or convalescent COVID-19. This chain connects TRBV11-2 to TRBJ2-5; D unresolved. CDR3 bases: TGTGCCAGCAGCTTAGCTTTCCAGTTCCAAGAGACCCAGTACTTC. Translation gives CASSLAFQFQETQYF.